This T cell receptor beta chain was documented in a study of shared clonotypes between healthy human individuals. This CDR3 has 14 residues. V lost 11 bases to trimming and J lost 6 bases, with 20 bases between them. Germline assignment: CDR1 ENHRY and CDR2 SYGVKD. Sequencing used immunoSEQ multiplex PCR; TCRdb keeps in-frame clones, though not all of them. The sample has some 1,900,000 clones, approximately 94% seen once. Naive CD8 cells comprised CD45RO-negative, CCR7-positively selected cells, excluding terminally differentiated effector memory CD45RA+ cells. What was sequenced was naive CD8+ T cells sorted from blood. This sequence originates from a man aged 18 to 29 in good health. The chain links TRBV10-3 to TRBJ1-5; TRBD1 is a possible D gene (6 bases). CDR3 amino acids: CAVPGRGRVQPQHF. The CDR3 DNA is TGTGCCGTCCCGGGCCGGGGGCGAGTTCAGCCCCAGCATTTT.